One sample yielded the 17 T cell receptor beta chains listed below, sequenced in a study of OX40 agonist ivuxolimab in advanced cancers. Only in-frame clones appear in the TCRdb table, and some are missing; sequencing was by immunoSEQ multiplex PCR. Among fewer than 45,000 clones listed, around nine tenths were seen once. Material: CD4+ or CD8+ T cells sorted from blood, obtained in a trial of the OX40 agonist ivuxolimab. Receptors were obtained from an adult with an advanced solid tumor such as melanoma, head and neck, liver or kidney cancer.

The chain uses TRBV12-5 and TRBJ1-2; possible D gene TRBD1, 5 bases. V was clipped by 0 bases and J by 3 bases, with 14 bases between them. The CDR3 runs to 16 residues. The V gene's germline CDR1 is LGHNT and CDR2 FRNRAP. The CDR3 loop reads CASGLVWGGSDYGYTF. The CDR3, as DNA: TGTGCTAGTGGTTTGGTATGGGGGGGATCCGACTATGGCTACACCTTC.

The J gene is TRBJ1-1, the V gene TRBV5-4; 8 nucleotides line up with TRBD1. V was clipped by 2 bases and J by 8 bases; unmatched bases: 5. CDR3 size: 13 residues. The V gene's germline CDR1 is SGHNT and CDR2 YYREEE (reference sequence). CDR3 sequence: CASSLGQGGEAFF. The CDR3 DNA reads as TGTGCCAGCAGCTTAGGACAGGGAGGGGAAGCTTTCTTT.

The chain links TRBV7-9 to TRBJ2-2; TRBD2 matches 7 bases. CDR1 and CDR2 (germline): SEHNR, FQNEAQ (reference sequence). This CDR3 spans 14 amino acids. V dropped 3 bases and J dropped 7; count of bases not matched to a gene: 5. The CDR3 nucleotides are TGTGCCAGCAGCTTTCTAGCGGCGGGCGGGGAGCTGTTTTTT. Translating gives CASSFLAAGGELFF.

The chain combines TRBV5-1 with TRBJ2-4, with D tentatively TRBD1 or TRBD2 (5 bases each). The ends were cut back, 2 bases at V and 5 bases at J, with 8 bases in the middle. This CDR3 spans 13 amino acids. Germline V gives CDR1 SGHRS, CDR2 YFSETQ. CDR3: CASSFRGENIQYF. The CDR3 DNA follows: TGCGCCAGCAGCTTCAGAGGGGAAAACATTCAGTACTTC. Combining the CDR3 with reference TRBV5-1 and TRBJ2-4 gives the whole variable domain KAGVTQTPRYLIKTRGQQVTLSCSPISGHRSVSWYQQTPGQGLQFLFEYFSETQRNKGNFPGRFSGRQFSNSRSEMNVSTLELGDSALYLCASSFRGENIQYFGAGTRLSVL.

A remark on this clone: One junction end disagrees with the germline gene, perhaps due to a read error. This chain joins TRBV10-3 and TRBJ2-7; D uncertain. The CDR3 is 13 amino acids. Per germline, CDR1 ENHRY and CDR2 SYGVKD. CDR3 loop: CAINSVASDEQYF. In nucleotides, the CDR3 is TGTGCCATCAATTCGGTCGCCTCCGACGAGCAGTACTTC.

The genes are TRBV7-2 and TRBJ1-3, with D tentatively TRBD1 (5 bases). CDR1 is SGHTA, CDR2 FQGNSA, per germline. CDR3 length: 15 amino acids. Trimming removed 2 bases from V and 2 bases from J, with 10 bases in between. The CDR3 coding sequence is TGTGCCAGCAGCTTAATGGGGGACGCTGGAAACACCATATATTTT. Protein product: CASSLMGDAGNTIYF.

This clone showed up just once. This rearrangement joins TRBV5-1 to TRBJ1-2; a possible D gene is TRBD1 (5 bases). Germline V gene lookup returns CDR1 SGHRS and CDR2 YFSETQ. The V gene lost 4 bases and the J gene lost 6 bases, with 19 bases spanning the gap. The CDR3 contains 15 residues. CDR3 sequence (DNA): TGCGCCAGCAGCACCGAGACAGCGGTGGATAATGGCTACACCTTC. This gives the protein CASSTETAVDNGYTF.

V gene TRBV14 combines with J gene TRBJ1-4; maybe TRBD1 (5 bases). The CDR3 spans 17 residues. CDR1 SGHDN and CDR2 FVKESK come from the germline V gene. V was pared by 5 bases and J by 1 base, with 17 bases between. The CDR3 protein is CASSDEVPGLTNEKLFF. CDR3 nucleotides: TGTGCCAGCAGCGATGAGGTGCCGGGACTAACTAATGAAAAACTGTTTTTT.

The V and J genes are TRBV29-1 and TRBJ2-2; tentative D call: TRBD2 (5 bases). Trimming took off 4 bases at V and 6 bases at J, with 12 bases between the two ends. The germline gives CDR1 SQVTM, CDR2 ANQGSEA. There are 13 residues in the CDR3. Here the CDR3 DNA reads TGCAGCGTTGCGACAAGCGGTGCCGGGGAGCTGTTTTTT. Its protein is CSVATSGAGELFF.

V and J are TRBV18 and TRBJ1-4, with D perhaps TRBD1 (6 bases). The length of the CDR3 is 15 residues. CDR1 KGHSH and CDR2 LQKENI come from the germline V gene. The germline V and J ends were trimmed by 3 bases and 2 bases, with 10 bases remaining between them. The CDR3, as DNA: TGTGCCAGCTCACCCGGGACATCGACTAATGAAAAACTGTTTTTT. Its translation is CASSPGTSTNEKLFF.

The chain employs TRBV9 and TRBJ1-1; D unclear. Germline values: CDR1 SGDLS, CDR2 YYNGEE. Trimming removed 4 bases at V and 0 bases at J, with 10 bases between. The CDR3 runs to 14 residues. CDR3 residues: CASSPRLLNTEAFF. The CDR3 nucleotides are TGTGCCAGCAGCCCCCGCCTCTTGAACACTGAAGCTTTCTTT.

This chain joins TRBV7-9 and TRBJ1-1; a possible D gene is TRBD1 (6 bases). There are 12 residues in the CDR3. Germline CDR1 reads SEHNR; CDR2 reads FQNEAQ (reference sequence). The V gene lost 2 bases and the J gene lost 8 bases, with 9 bases spanning the gap. CDR3 region: CASSLRGPEAFF. The CDR3 nucleotides are TGTGCCAGCAGCTTACGGGGGCCGGAAGCTTTCTTT.

The chain employs TRBV19 and TRBJ1-4; 8 bases match TRBD1. From germline, CDR1 is LNHDA and CDR2 SQIVND (reference sequence). This CDR3 has 15 residues. With 3 bases clipped from V and 10 bases from J, the junction kept 10 bases outside the gene matches. CDR3 loop: CASSMEGRGQGKLFF. As DNA, the CDR3 is TGTGCCAGTAGTATGGAGGGCAGGGGGCAAGGAAAACTGTTTTTT.

The V gene is TRBV29-1, the J gene TRBJ2-7; D gene ambiguous. The CDR3 extends over 11 amino acids. V was trimmed by 6 bases and J by 4 bases, leaving 10 bases between them. Germline CDR1 reads SQVTM; CDR2 reads ANQGSEA. CDR3 DNA sequence: TGCAGCGTGACGACTTCATACGAGCAGTACTTC. Protein: CSVTTSYEQYF.

V and J are TRBV12-5 and TRBJ2-3, with D maybe TRBD1 (5 bases). V shed 3 bases and J shed 8 bases, with 15 bases lying between them. Germline lookup yields CDR1 LGHNT and CDR2 FRNRAP. This CDR3 is built from 14 residues. In nucleotides, the CDR3 is TGTGCTAGTGGTTTAGGGGTATCCCCCGCTACGCAGTATTTT. This gives the protein CASGLGVSPATQYF. The full variable domain, in which reference TRBV12-5 and TRBJ2-3 provide the parts outside the CDR3, is DARVTQTPRHKVTEMGQEVTMRCQPILGHNTVFWYRQTMMQGLELLAYFRNRAPLDDSGMPKDRFSAEMPDATLATLKIQPSEPRDSAVYFCASGLGVSPATQYFGPGTRLTVL.

V gene TRBV6-4 combines with J gene TRBJ2-1; the match to TRBD2 covers 9 bases. Trimming at V came to 2 bases and at J to 4 bases, leaving 3 bases not matched to a gene. The CDR3 is made up of 15 amino acids. Germline CDR1 reads MRHNA; CDR2 reads SNTAGT. The CDR3 reads CASSDLGLAYNEQFF. CDR3 sequence (DNA): TGTGCCAGCAGTGACCTTGGACTAGCGTACAATGAGCAGTTCTTC.

This rearrangement joins TRBV19 to TRBJ2-2; 7 bases align to TRBD1. The CDR3 extends over 14 amino acids. Germline V gene data show CDR1 as LNHDA and CDR2 as SQIVND (reference sequence). Trimming removed 9 bases from V and 3 bases from J; junction bases left unmatched: 7. Here the CDR3 DNA reads TGTGCCAGCGCCCGGGACAGAGACACCGGGGAGCTGTTTTTT. Residues: CASARDRDTGELFF. The full variable domain, in which reference TRBV19 and TRBJ2-2 provide the parts outside the CDR3, is DGGITQSPKYLFRKEGQNVTLSCEQNLNHDAMYWYRQDPGQGLRLIYYSQIVNDFQKGDIAEGYSVSREKKESFPLTVTSAQKNPTAFYLCASARDRDTGELFFGEGSRLTVL.